This paragraph reports one T cell receptor beta chain. The sample belongs to a study of cytomegalovirus exposure and HLA in healthy donors. It was with 60 Vbeta and 13 Jbeta primers that the PCR ran. Here immunoSEQ multiplex PCR was the method, and the copy in TCRdb shows in-frame clones only, minus some. This listing includes approximately 110,000 clones. The junction had 2 bases not matched to a gene; V was cut back by 3 bases and J by 5 bases. Germline CDR1 SGHNT, CDR2 YENEEA. The CDR3 has 13 amino acids. This TCR was sampled from a man in his forties or fifties in good health and CMV-seropositive. The V call is TRBV11-3, the J call TRBJ2-3, with 7 bases identical to TRBD2. Sequencing was done on a sample of PBMCs. CDR3 amino acids: CASSFSGGDTQYF. The CDR3 nucleotides read TGTGCCAGCAGCTTCTCGGGGGGAGATACGCAGTATTTT.